This TCR beta chain is drawn from a study of T cells after yellow fever vaccination (dated by TCRdb to between 2018 and 2021). With respect to the entire study: The SMART-Seq v4 Ultra Low Input RNA kit was used to prepare libraries from fractions with low cell numbers. Two healthy male donors, one aged 18 to 30 and one aged 30 to 39 years, were included in the cohort. To track T-cell clones before and after primary and booster YFV17D yellow fever vaccination, bulk TCR alpha and beta repertoires were sequenced longitudinally. Bulk PBMC replicates and cell subsets were isolated from blood drawn at multiple timepoints before and after both primary and secondary immunization. The full study reports these points: Because the study included only a couple of donors, the extent to which the findings can be generalized is limited. Compared with the primary T-cell response, the secondary T-cell response was faster but weaker, reaching its peak on day 5 rather than on day 15. A small fraction of clonotypes showed up in both the CD4 and CD8 compartments, probably as a result of convergent recombination. After the booster, most of the clones that had expanded following primary vaccination were detected again (96% of CD4 and 80% to 90% of CD8), which suggests that memory was broadly maintained. Computational filtering was required because FACS-sorted repertoires could contain abundant contaminating clonotypes from the bulk population.

The germline V gene provides CDR1 SGDLS and CDR2 YYNGEE. Taken from cysteine to phenylalanine, the CDR3 has 13 residues. Only the CDR3 DNA stays, 39 bases, in frame from base 1. V ends up 3 bases short and J 8 bases short, with an unmatched junction base count of 3. Per the publication, the treatment or condition label means: live attenuated yellow fever vaccine strain. A standard Ficoll-Paque protocol was used to isolate PBMCs from peripheral blood. Dynabeads CD4 and CD8 positive selection kits were used to isolate the CD4 and CD8 T-cell fractions. TriZol was used to extract RNA from bulk PBMCs, from CD4 and CD8 fractions, and from dextramer-positive and dextramer-negative fractions. This clonotype was counted only a few times. The antigen this receptor binds is unknown. No base-level quality is on record; no much larger clone is a single base apart. The listed sequencing device is Illumina NovaSeq 6000. Synthesis of TCR cDNA relied on 5'RACE template switching, a step that introduced a universal primer site along with unique molecular identifiers. cDNA synthesis was primed from both the TCR alpha and TCR beta constant segments. Two PCR steps were used to amplify libraries, with sample barcodes and sequencing adapters being added in the second step. Sequencing of the libraries was done on either Illumina HiSeq 2500 (2x100 bp) or NovaSeq (2x150 bp). Turning to the authors' computational methods: MIGEC was used to demultiplex reads and collapse the reads into UMI consensus sequences, and MiXCR was used for V(D)J alignment. Vaccine-responding clonotypes were defined with edgeR using replicate PBMC samples, requiring FDR below 0.01 and a log2 fold change above 5 up to day 15. Each bulk clonotype was labeled CD4 or CD8 based on which sequenced repertoire, CD4 or CD8, contained the clonotype at higher abundance. Through fastp at Q25 and MiXCR, TCRdb rebuilt clones from the public reads, retaining in-frame beta chains. Records with the same CDR3 protein are collapsed into one entry carrying the most frequent genes and DNA. The V and J calls and clone size are TCRdb's, not the authors'. The table for this sample lists about 130,000 distinct CDR3 sequences; approximately 9% of them were counted only once. Of the sample, approximately 37% is held by the ten largest clones.

The sequence links TRBV9 to TRBJ2-1, with 9 bases matching TRBD2. This sequence originates from a man aged 18 to 29 who received the YFV17D yellow fever vaccine. Sequencing was performed on CD8+ T cells sorted from PBMCs, taken on the day of the yellow fever booster vaccination. The CDR3: CASSGGGADEQFF. The nucleotide sequence reads as follows: TGTGCCAGCAGCGGCGGGGGGGCGGATGAGCAGTTCTTC.